The T cell receptor (beta chain) under discussion was sequenced for a study of shared clonotypes between healthy human individuals. Study-wide points: A small donor pool kept down the genetic and exposure-history diversity that was represented.

The CDR3 runs to 15 residues. V shed 3 bases and J shed 10 bases, with 19 bases lying between them. Germline V lookup: CDR1 LNHDA, CDR2 SQIVND (reference sequence). On this clone: The antigen remains undetermined.

Clones were read by immunoSEQ multiplex PCR, and TCRdb kept only the in-frame ones, dropping some. The repertoire holds about 2.2 million clones, with about 94% as singletons. CD8 cells classed as naive were CD45RO-negative and positively selected for CCR7, excluding terminally differentiated effector memory CD45RA+ cells. This clonotype was sampled from a man between 18 and 35 years old in good health. Some clones in this sample may be carry-over from other donors' samples. The V call is TRBV19, the J call TRBJ1-5; possibly TRBD1 for D (6 bases). What was sequenced was naive CD8+ T cells from PBMCs. The CDR3, as DNA: TGTGCCAGTAGTATGTCGTGGACAGTGATTAACCCCCAGCATTTT. It encodes CASSMSWTVINPQHF. Drawing the rest from reference TRBV19 and TRBJ1-5, the complete variable domain is DGGITQSPKYLFRKEGQNVTLSCEQNLNHDAMYWYRQDPGQGLRLIYYSQIVNDFQKGDIAEGYSVSREKKESFPLTVTSAQKNPTAFYLCASSMSWTVINPQHFGDGTRLSIL.